The clone carrying this T cell receptor beta chain was counted at least ten times. A 10-nucleotide random UMI tagged transcripts in template-switch 5'RACE cDNA synthesis. One entry per CDR3 protein results from TCRdb running MiXCR on the 5' RACE reads. Of tens of thousands of distinct CDR3 sequences detected, approximately 17% appear once; the ten largest clones hold roughly 15%. This CDR3 region has 18 residues. Germline trimming cut 0 bases from V and 2 bases from J; bases unmatched to any gene: 6. Germline lookup yields CDR1 LGHNA and CDR2 YNFKEQ. The data were taken from a study of neurological immune-mediated disorders.

J is TRBJ2-4 and V is TRBV4-2; TRBD2 matches 11 bases. Sequences were obtained from PBMCs. The clonotype was recovered from a woman aged 40 to 50 in good health. The chain's CDR3 is CASSQDRVAGGTKNIQYF. Here the CDR3 DNA reads TGTGCCAGCAGCCAAGATAGGGTAGCGGGGGGGACCAAAAACATTCAGTACTTC.